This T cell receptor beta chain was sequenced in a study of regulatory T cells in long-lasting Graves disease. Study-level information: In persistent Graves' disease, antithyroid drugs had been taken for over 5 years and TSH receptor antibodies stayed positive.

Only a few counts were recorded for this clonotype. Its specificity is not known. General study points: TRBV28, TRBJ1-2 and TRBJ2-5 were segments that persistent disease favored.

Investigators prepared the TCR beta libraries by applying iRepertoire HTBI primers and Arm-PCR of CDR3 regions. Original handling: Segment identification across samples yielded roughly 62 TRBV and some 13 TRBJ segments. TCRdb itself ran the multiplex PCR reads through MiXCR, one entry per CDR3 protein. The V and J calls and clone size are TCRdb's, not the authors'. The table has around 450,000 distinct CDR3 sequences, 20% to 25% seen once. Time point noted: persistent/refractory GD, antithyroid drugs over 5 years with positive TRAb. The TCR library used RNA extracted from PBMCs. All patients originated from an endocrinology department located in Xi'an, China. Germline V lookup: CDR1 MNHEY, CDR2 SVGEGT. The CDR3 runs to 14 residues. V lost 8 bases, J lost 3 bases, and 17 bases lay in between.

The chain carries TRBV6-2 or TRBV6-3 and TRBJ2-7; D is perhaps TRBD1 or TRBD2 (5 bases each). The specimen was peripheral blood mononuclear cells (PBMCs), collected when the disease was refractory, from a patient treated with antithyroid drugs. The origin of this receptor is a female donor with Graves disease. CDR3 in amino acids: CASSGSRGGYEQYF. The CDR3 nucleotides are TGTGCCAGCTCGGGATCGAGGGGTGGCTACGAGCAGTACTTC.